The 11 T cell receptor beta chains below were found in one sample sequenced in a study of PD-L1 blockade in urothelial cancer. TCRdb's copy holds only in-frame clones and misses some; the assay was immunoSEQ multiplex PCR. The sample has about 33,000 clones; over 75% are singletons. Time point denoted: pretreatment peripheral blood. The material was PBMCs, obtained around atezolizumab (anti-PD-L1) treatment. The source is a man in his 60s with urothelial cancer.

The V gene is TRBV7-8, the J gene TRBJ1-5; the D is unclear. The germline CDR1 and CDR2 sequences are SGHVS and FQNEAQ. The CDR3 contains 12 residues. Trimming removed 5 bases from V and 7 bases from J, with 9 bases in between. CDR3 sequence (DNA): TGTGCCAGCAGCCTCTACTCCCAGCCCCAGCATTTT. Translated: CASSLYSQPQHF.

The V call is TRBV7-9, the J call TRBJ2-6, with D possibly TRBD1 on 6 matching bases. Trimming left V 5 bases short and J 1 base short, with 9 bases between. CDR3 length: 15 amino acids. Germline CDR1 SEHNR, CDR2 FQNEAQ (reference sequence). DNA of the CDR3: TGTGCCAGCAGCCAGAGGGGGTCTGGGGCCAACGTCCTGACTTTC. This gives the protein CASSQRGSGANVLTF. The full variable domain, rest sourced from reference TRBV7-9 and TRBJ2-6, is DTGVSQNPRHKITKRGQNVTFRCDPISEHNRLYWYRQTLGQGPEFLTYFQNEAQLEKSRLLSDRFSAERPKGSFSTLEIQRTEQGDSAMYLCASSQRGSGANVLTFGAGSRLTVL.

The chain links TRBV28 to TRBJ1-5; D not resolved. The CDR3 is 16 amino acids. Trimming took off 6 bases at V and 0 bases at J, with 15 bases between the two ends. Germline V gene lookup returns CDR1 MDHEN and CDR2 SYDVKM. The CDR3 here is CASRELRVFSNQPQHF. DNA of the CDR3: TGTGCCAGCAGGGAACTCCGGGTCTTTAGCAATCAGCCCCAGCATTTT.

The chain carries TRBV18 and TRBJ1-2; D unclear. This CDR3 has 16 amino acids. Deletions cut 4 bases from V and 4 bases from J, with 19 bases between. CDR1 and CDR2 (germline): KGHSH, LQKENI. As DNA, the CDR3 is TGTGCCAGCTCACGCCAGCAGGCTCAGTCTACCTATGGCTACACCTTC. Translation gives CASSRQQAQSTYGYTF.

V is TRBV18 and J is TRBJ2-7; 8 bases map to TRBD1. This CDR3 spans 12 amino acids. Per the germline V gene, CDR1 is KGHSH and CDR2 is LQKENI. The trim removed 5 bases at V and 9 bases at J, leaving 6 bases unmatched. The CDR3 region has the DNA TGTGCCAGCTCAGTGGACAGGGCCCCGCAGTACTTC. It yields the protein CASSVDRAPQYF.

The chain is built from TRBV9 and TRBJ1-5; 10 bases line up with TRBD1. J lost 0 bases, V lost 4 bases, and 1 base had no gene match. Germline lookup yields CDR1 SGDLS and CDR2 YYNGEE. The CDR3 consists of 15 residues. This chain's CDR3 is CASSRTGGSNQPQHF. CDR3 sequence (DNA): TGTGCCAGCAGCCGGACAGGGGGTAGCAATCAGCCCCAGCATTTT.

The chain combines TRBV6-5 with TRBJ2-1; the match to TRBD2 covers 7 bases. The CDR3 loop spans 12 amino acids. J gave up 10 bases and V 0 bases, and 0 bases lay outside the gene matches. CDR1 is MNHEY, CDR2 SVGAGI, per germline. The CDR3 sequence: CASSYSTSEQFF. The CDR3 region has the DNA TGTGCCAGCAGTTACTCGACTAGCGAGCAGTTCTTC.

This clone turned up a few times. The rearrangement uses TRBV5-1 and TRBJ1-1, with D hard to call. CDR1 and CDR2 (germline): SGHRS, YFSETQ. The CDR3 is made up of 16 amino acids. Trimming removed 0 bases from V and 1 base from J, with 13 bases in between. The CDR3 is CASSLEPAGANTEAFF. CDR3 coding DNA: TGCGCCAGCAGCTTGGAACCGGCGGGCGCGAACACTGAAGCTTTCTTT.

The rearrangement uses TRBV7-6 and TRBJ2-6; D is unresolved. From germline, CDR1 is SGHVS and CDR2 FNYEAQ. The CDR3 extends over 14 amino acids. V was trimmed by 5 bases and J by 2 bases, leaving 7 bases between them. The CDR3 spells CASSPLPGANVLTF. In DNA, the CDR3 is TGTGCCAGCAGCCCCCTCCCTGGGGCCAACGTCCTGACTTTC.

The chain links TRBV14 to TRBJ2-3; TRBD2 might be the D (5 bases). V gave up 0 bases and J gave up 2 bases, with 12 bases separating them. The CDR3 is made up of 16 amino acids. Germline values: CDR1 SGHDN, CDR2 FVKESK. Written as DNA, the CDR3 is TGTGCCAGCAGCCAAGATGGGGAGCGGCTCACAGATACGCAGTATTTT. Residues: CASSQDGERLTDTQYF.

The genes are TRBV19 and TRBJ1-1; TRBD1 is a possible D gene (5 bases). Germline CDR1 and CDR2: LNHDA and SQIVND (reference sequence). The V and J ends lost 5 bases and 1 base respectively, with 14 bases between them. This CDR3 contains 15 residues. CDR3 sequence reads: CASSAIRVTNTEAFF. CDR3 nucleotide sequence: TGTGCCAGTAGTGCTATCAGGGTTACGAACACTGAAGCTTTCTTT.